Each of the 10 T cell receptor beta chains below was sequenced from the same sample in a study of neurological immune-mediated disorders. TCRdb passed the 5' RACE reads through MiXCR, listing each CDR3 protein once. The repertoire holds roughly 60,000 distinct CDR3 sequences, with 3.5% as singletons. The sample taken for sequencing was PBMCs. The receptors come from a woman in her twenties or thirties with multiple sclerosis.

There are many counts of this clonotype. The chain links TRBV5-1 to TRBJ1-3, with a weak D call TRBD1 (6 bases). With 4 bases removed from V and 0 bases from J, the gap between germline ends came to 17 bases. Germline lookup yields CDR1 SGHRS and CDR2 YFSETQ. This CDR3 contains 17 residues. In nucleotides, the CDR3 is TGCGCCAGCAGCGGATTACCGGGGACACCCTCTGGAAACACCATATATTTT. This gives the protein CASSGLPGTPSGNTIYF.

This clonotype was found many times. The CDR3 sequence: CASSFLAGTYNEQFF. The CDR3 nucleotides read TGCGCCAGCAGCTTTCTAGCGGGTACCTACAATGAGCAGTTCTTC. This chain connects TRBV5-1 to TRBJ2-1; TRBD2 matches at 8 bases. Germline V gene lookup returns CDR1 SGHRS and CDR2 YFSETQ. The length of the CDR3 is 15 residues. J was trimmed by 2 bases and V by 2 bases; bases with no gene match: 3. Looking up the rest from reference TRBV5-1 and TRBJ2-1 gives the full variable domain: KAGVTQTPRYLIKTRGQQVTLSCSPISGHRSVSWYQQTPGQGLQFLFEYFSETQRNKGNFPGRFSGRQFSNSRSEMNVSTLELGDSALYLCASSFLAGTYNEQFFGPGTRLTVL.

This clonotype has at least ten counts. V and J are TRBV7-2 and TRBJ1-5; D unresolved. Germline V gives CDR1 SGHTA, CDR2 FQGNSA. The CDR3 extends over 15 amino acids. Trimming took off 2 bases at V and 5 bases at J, with 13 bases between the two ends. The CDR3 DNA sequence: TGTGCCAGCAGCTTACTCAAGGGTTATGATCAGCCCCAGCATTTT. This encodes CASSLLKGYDQPQHF.

The table lists this clonotype with many counts. This rearrangement joins TRBV11-2 to TRBJ1-2; D is uncertain. Germline V gene data show CDR1 as SGHAT and CDR2 as FQNNGV. Trimming took off 1 base at V and 2 bases at J, with 14 bases between the two ends. The CDR3 has 16 amino acids. Written as DNA, the CDR3 is TGTGCCAGCAGCTTAGTGGGCAGGACCTTGAACTATGGCTACACCTTC. Its protein is CASSLVGRTLNYGYTF.

This clonotype has a count of ten or more. The rearrangement links TRBV20-1 to TRBJ2-7, with 7 bases lining up with TRBD1. J gave up 3 bases and V 1 base, and 12 bases lay outside the gene matches. This CDR3 contains 16 residues. Germline values: CDR1 DFQATT, CDR2 SNEGSKA (reference sequence). DNA of the CDR3: TGCAGTGCTAGAGCTCAAGACAGGGTACGTTTCTACGAGCAGTACTTC. Its translation is CSARAQDRVRFYEQYF.

This clonotype appeared many times. DNA of the CDR3: TGCAGTGTGGGTTGGTCGGCCTACGAGCAGTACTTC. This gives the protein CSVGWSAYEQYF. The chain couples TRBV20-1 to TRBJ2-7; D is ambiguous. CDR1 is DFQATT, CDR2 SNEGSKA, per germline (reference sequence). The V and J ends lost 7 bases and 2 bases respectively, with 12 bases between them. The CDR3 spans 12 residues.

This clonotype was seen ten or more times. The chain links TRBV5-1 to TRBJ2-3; no clear D gene. CDR3 length: 14 residues. V lost 0 bases and J 2 bases, leaving 7 bases between the germline ends. Germline V gives CDR1 SGHRS, CDR2 YFSETQ. The CDR3 nucleotides are TGCGCCAGCAGCTTGGAACGGACCACAGATACGCAGTATTTT. Protein: CASSLERTTDTQYF.

This clonotype was seen ten or more times. The chain has TRBV5-1 and TRBJ2-7; D is unresolved. Germline loops: CDR1 SGHRS, CDR2 YFSETQ. Trimming pared 0 bases from V and 9 bases from J, leaving 16 bases between. The CDR3 totals 14 residues. CDR3 DNA: TGCGCCAGCAGCTTGGACAGTGCCCGGATAGGGCAGTACTTC. Encoded protein: CASSLDSARIGQYF.

This clonotype showed up many times. The chain links TRBV5-1 to TRBJ2-7; D gene uncertain. Germline lookup yields CDR1 SGHRS and CDR2 YFSETQ. This CDR3 spans 13 amino acids. Deletions cut 2 bases from V and 3 bases from J, with 9 bases between. As DNA, the CDR3 is TGCGCCAGCAGCTTAACGACCAACTACGAGCAGTACTTC. This sequence encodes CASSLTTNYEQYF. Using reference TRBV5-1 and TRBJ2-7 for the parts outside the CDR3, the full variable domain is KAGVTQTPRYLIKTRGQQVTLSCSPISGHRSVSWYQQTPGQGLQFLFEYFSETQRNKGNFPGRFSGRQFSNSRSEMNVSTLELGDSALYLCASSLTTNYEQYFGPGTRLTVT.

There are many counts of this clonotype. The chain joins TRBV5-1 to TRBJ1-1, with D unclear. V was cut by 0 bases and J by 5 bases, with 14 bases left in between. CDR1 SGHRS and CDR2 YFSETQ come from the germline V gene. This CDR3 comprises 15 residues. The CDR3 here is CASSLAVSGSTEAFF. For the CDR3, the DNA is TGCGCCAGCAGCTTGGCCGTGAGCGGGAGTACTGAAGCTTTCTTT.